A single sample gave rise to the 4 T cell receptor beta chains below, sequenced in a study of blood T cell repertoires in COVID-19. Sequencing was performed with immunoSEQ multiplex PCR; in TCRdb, only in-frame clones are kept and a portion is missing. Among some 31,000 clones listed, roughly 80% were seen once. The sequenced sample consisted of peripheral blood. The source is a woman between 65 and 79 years old with active or convalescent COVID-19.

V gene TRBV12-5 combines with J gene TRBJ1-5; 8 bases are a match to TRBD1. Germline values: CDR1 LGHNT, CDR2 FRNRAP. The CDR3 contains 15 residues. Unmatched junction bases numbered 4, after V lost 0 bases and J lost 6 bases. As DNA, the CDR3 is TGTGCTAGTGGTTTGGTACAGGGGGGTTTTCAGCCCCAGCATTTT. Its translation is CASGLVQGGFQPQHF.

The CDR3 spells CASRGRDKTYEQYF. CDR3 coding DNA: TGTGCCAGCAGAGGCCGGGACAAGACCTACGAGCAGTACTTC. The chain uses TRBV28 and TRBJ2-7; perhaps TRBD1 as D (6 bases). This CDR3 has 14 residues. CDR1 and CDR2 (germline): MDHEN, SYDVKM. Trimming removed 6 bases from V and 2 bases from J, with 14 bases in between.

J is TRBJ2-1 and V is TRBV19; 7 bases are shared with TRBD2. The V gene's germline CDR1 is LNHDA and CDR2 SQIVND (reference sequence). J lost 1 base, V lost 5 bases, and 11 bases had no gene match. The CDR3 covers 17 residues. The CDR3 here is CASSEEWAGESYNEQFF. In DNA, the CDR3 is TGTGCCAGTAGTGAGGAGTGGGCGGGGGAATCCTACAATGAGCAGTTCTTC.

This clone has only a few counts. This sequence joins TRBV6-5 and TRBJ2-7; TRBD1 is a possible D gene (6 bases). V lost 5 bases and J 2 bases, leaving 10 bases between the germline ends. The CDR3 runs to 13 residues. CDR1 is MNHEY and CDR2 is SVGAGI in the germline V gene. The CDR3 reads CASSHRETYEQYF. The CDR3 nucleotides are TGTGCCAGCAGTCACAGGGAAACCTACGAGCAGTACTTC.